These T cell receptor beta chains were read from a single sample in a study of blood T cell repertoires in COVID-19. Libraries were prepared by immunoSEQ multiplex PCR; TCRdb keeps only in-frame clonotypes and omits some of them. The sample lists 150,000 to 200,000 clones, 75% to 90% seen once, with more than 4.5% in the top ten. The sequenced sample was PBMCs or T cells enriched from blood (not recorded which). The receptors derive from a man in his 70s who had been exposed to COVID-19. CDR3s include the opening cysteine and the closing phenylalanine or tryptophan. A D gene is named only where the DNA matches it firmly.

V gene: TRBV4-1; J gene: TRBJ2-7; D gene: TRBD2; CDR3 protein: CASSPGLAGGSQQYF
V gene: TRBV7-9; J gene: TRBJ1-1; D gene: TRBD1; CDR3 protein: CASSRRTGAPEAFF
V gene: TRBV29-1; J gene: TRBJ2-5; D gene: TRBD1; CDR3 protein: CSVGQGGETQYF
V gene: TRBV19; J gene: TRBJ2-7; D gene: -; CDR3 protein: CASSRVWGESYEQYF
V gene: TRBV11-2; J gene: TRBJ1-1; D gene: -; CDR3 protein: CASARNRNTEAFF
V gene: TRBV25-1; J gene: TRBJ1-1; D gene: -; CDR3 protein: CASSSKSGTEAFF
V gene: TRBV6-2/TRBV6-3; J gene: TRBJ1-2; D gene: -; CDR3 protein: CASSSPREGNYGYTF
V gene: TRBV15; J gene: TRBJ2-3; D gene: TRBD2; CDR3 protein: CATSRAASGISTDTQYF
V gene: TRBV18; J gene: TRBJ2-2; D gene: -; CDR3 protein: CASSPGQNTGELFF
V gene: TRBV7-3; J gene: TRBJ2-3; D gene: TRBD2; CDR3 protein: CASSDGGAGTDTQYF
V gene: TRBV29-1; J gene: TRBJ2-7; D gene: TRBD2; CDR3 protein: CSVLAGGYEQYF